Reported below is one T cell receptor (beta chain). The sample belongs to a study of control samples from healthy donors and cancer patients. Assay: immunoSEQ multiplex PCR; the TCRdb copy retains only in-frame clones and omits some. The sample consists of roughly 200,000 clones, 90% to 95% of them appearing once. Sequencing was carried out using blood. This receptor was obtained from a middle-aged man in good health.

CDR3 nucleotide sequence: TGTGCCAGCAGTTTACCGTGGGGTAGGGGAGACTCTGGAAACACCATATATTTT. Residues: CASSLPWGRGDSGNTIYF. The genes are TRBV28 and TRBJ1-3; perhaps TRBD1 as D (5 bases). The V gene's germline CDR1 is MDHEN and CDR2 SYDVKM. CDR3 length: 18 amino acids. The V end was cut by 2 bases, the J end by 0 bases, with 17 bases between.